This TCR beta chain was profiled in a study of blood T cell repertoires in COVID-19. Sequenced by immunoSEQ multiplex PCR; TCRdb stores in-frame clones only, minus some. The sample records approximately 72,000 clones, 70% to 90% being singletons. This clone was detected once. This TCR derives from an elderly woman with acute or convalescent COVID-19. What was sequenced was peripheral blood.

The CDR3 DNA reads TGTGCCAGTAGTATTCGGGGACTAGACTACACAGATACGCAGTATTTT. It encodes CASSIRGLDYTDTQYF. The V gene is TRBV19, the J gene TRBJ2-3, with 8 bases fitting TRBD2. The ends lost 3 bases at V and 2 bases at J; junction bases unmatched: 7. The germline V gene has CDR1 LNHDA and CDR2 SQIVND (reference sequence). The CDR3 contains 16 residues.